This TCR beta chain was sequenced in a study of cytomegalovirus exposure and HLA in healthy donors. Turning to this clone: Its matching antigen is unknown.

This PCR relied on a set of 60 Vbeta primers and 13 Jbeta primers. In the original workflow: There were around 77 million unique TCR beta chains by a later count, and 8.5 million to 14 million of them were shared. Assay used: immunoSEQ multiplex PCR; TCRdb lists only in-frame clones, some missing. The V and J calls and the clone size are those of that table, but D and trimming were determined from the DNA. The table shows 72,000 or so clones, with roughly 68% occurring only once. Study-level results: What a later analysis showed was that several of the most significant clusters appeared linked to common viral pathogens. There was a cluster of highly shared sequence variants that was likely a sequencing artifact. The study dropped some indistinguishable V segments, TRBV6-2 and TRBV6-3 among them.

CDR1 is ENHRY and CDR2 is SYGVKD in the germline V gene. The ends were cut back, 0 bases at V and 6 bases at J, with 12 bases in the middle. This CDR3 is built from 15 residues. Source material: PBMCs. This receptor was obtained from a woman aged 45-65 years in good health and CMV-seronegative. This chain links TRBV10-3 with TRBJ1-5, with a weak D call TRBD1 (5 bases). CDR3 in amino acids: CAISESWMGGQPQHF. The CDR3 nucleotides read TGTGCCATCAGTGAGTCGTGGATGGGGGGTCAGCCCCAGCATTTT.